This entry describes one T cell receptor (beta chain). The sample carries other DNA sequences with the same CDR3. All enrollees were roughly 18 to 90 years old and from fewer than 30 US areas. Assignments of participants to cohorts depended upon their own reported clinical history. Source study methods: Reference gene primer amplification in the assay estimated nucleated cell counts. Data came from immunoSEQ multiplex PCR; TCRdb stores just in-frame clones and leaves some out. That table gives V, J and clone size, and the DNA gave D and trimming. The sample lists approximately 440,000 clones, 90% occurring once. CDR3 length equals 14 residues. The V segment lost 4 bases and the J segment 0 bases; nucleotides outside the gene matches: 3. Germline CDR1 reads SGDLS; CDR2 reads YYNGEE. This sample is part of a study of blood T cell repertoires in COVID-19. Study context: In each case, the material was cDNA or gDNA derived from T cells, B-cell-depleted T cells, or PBMCs.

Sequencing used PBMCs or T cells enriched from blood (not recorded which). The clonotype originates from a man between 18 and 29 years old who had recovered from COVID-19. The rearrangement links TRBV9 to TRBJ1-2; 7 positions agree with TRBD1. Here the CDR3 reads CASSRDRANYGYTF. The CDR3, as DNA: TGTGCCAGCAGCCGGGACAGAGCTAACTATGGCTACACCTTC.